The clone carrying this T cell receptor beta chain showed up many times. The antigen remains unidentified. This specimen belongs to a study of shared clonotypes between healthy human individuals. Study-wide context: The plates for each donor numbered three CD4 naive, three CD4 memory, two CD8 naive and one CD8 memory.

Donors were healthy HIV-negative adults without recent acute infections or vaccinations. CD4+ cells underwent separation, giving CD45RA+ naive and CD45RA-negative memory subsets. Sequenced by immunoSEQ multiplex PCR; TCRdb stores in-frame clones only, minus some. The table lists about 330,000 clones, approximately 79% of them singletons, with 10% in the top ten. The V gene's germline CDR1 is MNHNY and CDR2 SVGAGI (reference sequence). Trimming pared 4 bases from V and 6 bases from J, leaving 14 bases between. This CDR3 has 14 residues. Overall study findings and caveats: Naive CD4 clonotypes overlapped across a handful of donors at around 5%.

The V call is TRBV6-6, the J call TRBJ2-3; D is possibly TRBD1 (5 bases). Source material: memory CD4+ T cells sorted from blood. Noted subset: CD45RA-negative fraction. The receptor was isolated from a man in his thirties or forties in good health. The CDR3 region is CASSSIIAGDTQYF. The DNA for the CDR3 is TGTGCCAGCAGTTCCATAATCGCAGGGGATACGCAGTATTTT.